This TCR beta chain was obtained from a study of shared clonotypes between healthy human individuals. Study-wide results and caveats: Compared with memory subsets, naive subsets generally had larger estimated richness.

The germline V gene encodes CDR1 SGHAT and CDR2 FQNNGV. V shed 4 bases, J shed 4 bases, and the junction held 8 bases outside the gene matches. The CDR3 runs 15 residues. Method: immunoSEQ multiplex PCR; TCRdb's copy keeps in-frame clones and lacks some. The data contain roughly 1,100,000 clones, 70% to 80% of them singletons. Subsets obtained from CD4+ cells comprised CD45RA+ naive and CD45RA-negative memory cells. For this clone: Its specificity is not known.

The clonotype comes from a man younger than 35 in good health. V usage is TRBV11-2 and J usage is TRBJ2-3; 7 bases align to TRBD1. The sequenced sample consisted of memory CD4+ T cells sorted from blood. Subset given: CD45RA-negative fraction. CDR3 amino acids: CASSSYRGRADTQYF. The CDR3 coding sequence is TGTGCCAGCAGCTCGTACAGGGGACGGGCAGATACGCAGTATTTT.